This passage covers 5 T cell receptor beta chains from one sample sequenced in a study of OX40 agonist ivuxolimab in advanced cancers. Library method: the immunoSEQ multiplex PCR assay. TCRdb holds this immuneACCESS table with in-frame rearrangements only. Some clones are missing; in checked studies, unresolved V genes explain under half, and the rest has no known cause. The sample table lists approximately 81,000 clones, roughly nine tenths of them with a count of one. The ten largest make up 0.85% to 1% of the sample. The starting material was CD4+ or CD8+ T cells sorted from blood, obtained in a trial of the OX40 agonist ivuxolimab. The receptors were gathered from an adult with an advanced solid tumor such as melanoma, head and neck, liver or kidney cancer.

The chain joins TRBV10-3 to TRBJ1-2, with D maybe TRBD1 (6 bases). The length of the CDR3 is 15 residues. V shed 2 bases and J shed 7 bases, with 17 bases lying between them. Germline CDR1 ENHRY, CDR2 SYGVKD. CDR3 sequence reads: CAISETGRTPIGYTF. In nucleotides, the CDR3 is TGTGCCATCAGTGAGACAGGGAGAACCCCCATTGGCTACACCTTC.

The gene calls are TRBV27 and TRBJ2-3; weak D call: TRBD2 (6 bases). This CDR3 is built from 14 residues. V was trimmed by 6 bases and J by 2 bases, leaving 12 bases between them. Germline V lookup: CDR1 MNHEY, CDR2 SMNVEV (reference sequence). The CDR3: CASSPGLVTDTQYF. CDR3 nucleotides: TGTGCCAGCAGCCCGGGACTTGTCACAGATACGCAGTATTTT.

This chain links TRBV25-1 with TRBJ1-2; D remains ambiguous. CDR3 size: 13 residues. Trimming shortened V by 1 base and J by 8 bases, and 11 bases separated the two germline ends. Germline V gene sequence: CDR1 MGHDK, CDR2 SYGVNS. The CDR3 protein is CASSESPPQGYTF. CDR3 nucleotides: TGTGCCAGCAGTGAATCCCCCCCGCAAGGCTACACCTTC.

The table lists this clone with a count of one. The chain carries TRBV29-1 and TRBJ2-1; TRBD2 is a possible D gene (5 bases). The germline V gene has CDR1 SQVTM and CDR2 ANQGSEA. The CDR3 contains 15 residues. Trimming took off 2 bases at V and 0 bases at J, with 11 bases between the two ends. CDR3 region: CSVEIQRSSYNEQFF. CDR3 in DNA: TGCAGCGTTGAAATTCAGCGGAGCTCCTACAATGAGCAGTTCTTC.

The chain combines TRBV11-2 with TRBJ2-1, with TRBD2 matching 11 bases. The V gene end was trimmed by 5 bases and the J gene end by 4 bases; junction bases not matched to a gene: 10. Looked up from germline, CDR1 is SGHAT and CDR2 is FQNNGV. CDR3 length: 17 residues. CDR3 DNA: TGTGCCAGCAGCCGGGGGACTAGCGGAGCCTATTACAATGAGCAGTTCTTC. Translation: CASSRGTSGAYYNEQFF.